This T cell receptor beta chain was identified during a study of blood T cell repertoires in COVID-19 (dated by TCRdb to about 2020). General notes on the study: Samples covering the acute and convalescent phases of COVID-19 were provided by collaborators in the United States, Italy and Spain. The prospective study material was composed of cDNA or gDNA derived from T cells, B-cell-depleted T cells, or PBMCs. The samples were drawn from the first 160 participants of the ongoing ImmuneRACE study and from 950 to 1,500 subjects provided by 6 global collaborators. A freely available public database, intended as a resource for researchers studying the immune response to SARS-CoV-2, is where the repertoires were released. Nearly every sample came with metadata listing a de-identified subject ID, COVID-19 status, age in years and sex. Subjects who had been exposed to COVID-19, were actively infected with it, or had recovered from it provided the deeply sampled blood TCRbeta repertoires that made up the dataset. HLA class I and class II types, where available, came from metadata supplied by the sample provider rather than from assay-based typing.

TCRbeta CDR3 regions were amplified from genomic DNA by means of the immunoSEQ Assay, a bias-controlled multiplex PCR. The authors' pipeline ran thus. Within the assay, amplification of reference gene primers was used to estimate how many nucleated cells each sample contained. Sequence reads were collapsed and filtered to measure the absolute abundance of every unique TCRbeta CDR3 rearrangement. For each sample, productive Simpson clonality was calculated as the square root of Simpson's diversity index over productive rearrangements. Imported from immuneACCESS, the table was reduced by TCRdb to in-frame sequences with V and J called. These copies leave out some clones; in studies compared against another copy, an unresolved V gene accounts for under half, and the cause of the remainder is not known. V and J calls and clone size follow that table, whereas D and trimming were derived from the DNA. The sample table holds roughly 230,000 clones, of which approximately 86% were seen once. The ten most abundant clones make up 3% to 4% of the sample.

As regards this clone: Its specific antigen is unknown. Per-base quality was not reported, and no clone a single base away is much larger than it.

The CDR3, from cysteine to phenylalanine, totals 15 residues. Of all the DNA, just the CDR3 is kept, 45 bases in frame from base 1. CDR1 MNHNY and CDR2 SVGAGI were looked up in the germline V gene (reference sequence). Germline trimming amounts to 0 bases on V and 6 bases on J, with 5 as the count of junction bases outside the gene matches. Each collaborating institution followed its own protocols to collect whole blood in K2EDTA tubes. For TCRbeta analysis, collaborators shipped samples as frozen whole blood, isolated PBMCs, or DNA extracted from either of those sample types. Overall results and qualifications from the work: Clinical and demographic metadata were provided uncurated, with the amount varying by source and participant.

This chain joins TRBV6-6 to TRBJ1-2, with 9 middle bases fitting TRBD1. The TCR originated in a woman aged 80 or older with acute or convalescent COVID-19. The sample taken for sequencing was peripheral blood. The nucleotides read TGTGCCAGCAGTTACTCGGGACAGGGAGGGGATGGCTACACCTTC. This translates into CASSYSGQGGDGYTF.